This T cell receptor (beta chain) was captured by sequencing in a study of T cell responses to AZD1222 COVID-19 vaccine. Sequenced by immunoSEQ multiplex PCR; TCRdb stores in-frame clones only, minus some. Of fewer than 100,000 clones listed, about 83% were seen once; the top ten hold about 9.9%. Trimming took 0 bases from V and 2 from J, leaving 11 bases between them. Germline V CDR1 and CDR2: LNHDA, SQIVND (reference sequence). This CDR3 spans 16 amino acids. Sequenced material: peripheral blood, taken 28 days after the second AZD1222 dose. The source of this sequence is an adult who received the AZD1222 COVID-19 vaccine. The chain joins TRBV19 to TRBJ2-1; D perhaps matches TRBD1 (5 bases). CDR3 sequence reads: CASSIDKAGTYNEQFF. The CDR3 DNA is TGTGCCAGTAGTATAGATAAGGCAGGGACCTACAATGAGCAGTTCTTC.